This T cell receptor beta chain was profiled in a study of T cells in Graves' hyperthyroidism and ophthalmopathy. Whole-study results and caveats: With a median lead of around 5.9 months before onset, the model predicted ophthalmopathy.

The germline gives CDR1 MNHEY, CDR2 SVGEGT. Between the trimmed V and J ends, which lost 2 bases and 2 bases, there was a span of 10 bases. The CDR3 totals 14 residues. Points on this clonotype: Antigen specificity is unknown.

The investigators amplified TCR beta CDR3 regions from RNA transcripts. First-round RT-PCR with HTBI primers amplified the TCR CDR3 region. Each CDR3 protein gets one entry after TCRdb re-called the multiplex PCR reads with MiXCR. This table has about 610,000 distinct CDR3 sequences, approximately 14% appearing once. The TCR was taken from a woman aged 35 to 49 with Graves' ophthalmopathy. The chain employs TRBV6-2 or TRBV6-3 and TRBJ2-7, with D maybe TRBD1 (5 bases). Sequenced input: blood. This chain's CDR3 is CASSYEQGAYEQYF. In DNA form, the CDR3 reads TGTGCCAGCAGTTACGAGCAGGGTGCCTACGAGCAGTACTTC.